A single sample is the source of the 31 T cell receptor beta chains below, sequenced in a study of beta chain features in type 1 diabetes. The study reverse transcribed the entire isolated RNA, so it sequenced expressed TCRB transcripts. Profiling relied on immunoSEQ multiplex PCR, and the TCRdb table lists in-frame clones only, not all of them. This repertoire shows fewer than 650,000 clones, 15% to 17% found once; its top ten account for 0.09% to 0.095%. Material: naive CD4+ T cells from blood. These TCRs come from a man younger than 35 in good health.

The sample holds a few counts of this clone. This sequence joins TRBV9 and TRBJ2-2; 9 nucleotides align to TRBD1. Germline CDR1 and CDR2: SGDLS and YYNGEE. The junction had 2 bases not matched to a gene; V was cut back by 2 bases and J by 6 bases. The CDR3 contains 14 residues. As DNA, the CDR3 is TGTGCCAGCAGCGTTACAGGGGGCCCCGGGGAGCTGTTTTTT. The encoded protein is CASSVTGGPGELFF.

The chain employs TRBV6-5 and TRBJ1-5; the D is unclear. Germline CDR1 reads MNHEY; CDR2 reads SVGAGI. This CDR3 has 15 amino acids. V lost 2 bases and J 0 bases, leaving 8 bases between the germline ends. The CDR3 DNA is TGTGCCAGCAGTTACAGAGTGTATAGCAATCAGCCCCAGCATTTT. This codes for CASSYRVYSNQPQHF.

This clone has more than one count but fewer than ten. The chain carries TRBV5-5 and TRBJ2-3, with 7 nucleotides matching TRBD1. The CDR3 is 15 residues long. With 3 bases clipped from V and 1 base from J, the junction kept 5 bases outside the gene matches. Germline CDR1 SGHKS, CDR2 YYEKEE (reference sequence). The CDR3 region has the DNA TGTGCCAGCAGCTCGAGACAGGGCCGCACAGATACGCAGTATTTT. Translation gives CASSSRQGRTDTQYF. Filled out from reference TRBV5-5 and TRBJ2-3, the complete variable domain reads DAGVTQSPTHLIKTRGQQVTLRCSPISGHKSVSWYQQVLGQGPQFIFQYYEKEERGRGNFPDRFSARQFPNYSSELNVNALLLGDSALYLCASSSRQGRTDTQYFGPGTRLTVL.

The DNA for the CDR3 is TGTGCCACCAGCAGAGACTCAGACAGGAGGAGGGATACGCAGTATTTT. Its protein is CATSRDSDRRRDTQYF. This chain uses TRBV15 with TRBJ2-3; a weak D match, TRBD1 (6 bases). V was clipped by 0 bases and J by 6 bases, with 16 bases between them. From germline, CDR1 is LNHNV and CDR2 YYDKDF (reference sequence). This CDR3 comprises 16 residues.

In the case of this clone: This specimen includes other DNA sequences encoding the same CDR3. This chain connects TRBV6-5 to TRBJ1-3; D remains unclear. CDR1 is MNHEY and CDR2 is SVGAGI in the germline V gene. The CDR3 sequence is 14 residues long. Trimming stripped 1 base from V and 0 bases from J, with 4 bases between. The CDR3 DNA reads TGTGCCAGCAGTTACTTGGCCTCTGGAAACACCATATATTTT. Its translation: CASSYLASGNTIYF.

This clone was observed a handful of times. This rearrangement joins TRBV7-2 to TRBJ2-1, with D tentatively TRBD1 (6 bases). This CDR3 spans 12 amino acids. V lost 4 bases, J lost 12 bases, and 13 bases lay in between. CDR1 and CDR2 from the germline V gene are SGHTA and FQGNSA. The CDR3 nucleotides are TGTGCCAGCAGCTATCAGGGGACGGGGCAGTTCTTC. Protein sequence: CASSYQGTGQFF.

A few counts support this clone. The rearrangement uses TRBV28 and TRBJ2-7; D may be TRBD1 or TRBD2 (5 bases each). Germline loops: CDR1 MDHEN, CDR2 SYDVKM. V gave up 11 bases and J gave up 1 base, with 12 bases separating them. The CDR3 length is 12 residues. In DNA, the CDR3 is TGTGCCGGGGGAGACTCTTCCTACGAGCAGTACTTC. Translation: CAGGDSSYEQYF.

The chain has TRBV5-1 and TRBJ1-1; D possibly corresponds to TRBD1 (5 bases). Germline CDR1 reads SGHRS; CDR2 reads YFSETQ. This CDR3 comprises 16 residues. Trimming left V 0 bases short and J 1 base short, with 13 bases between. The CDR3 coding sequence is TGCGCCAGCAGCTTGGGCTCCGGGGGAGGGAACACTGAAGCTTTCTTT. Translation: CASSLGSGGGNTEAFF.

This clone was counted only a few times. CDR3 sequence reads: CSVGARIRQETQYF. The DNA for the CDR3 is TGCAGCGTTGGCGCCAGGATTAGACAAGAGACCCAGTACTTC. The chain is built from TRBV29-1 and TRBJ2-5; unclear D gene. This CDR3 region has 14 residues. V gave up 4 bases and J gave up 2 bases, with 14 bases separating them. Germline V CDR1 and CDR2: SQVTM, ANQGSEA.

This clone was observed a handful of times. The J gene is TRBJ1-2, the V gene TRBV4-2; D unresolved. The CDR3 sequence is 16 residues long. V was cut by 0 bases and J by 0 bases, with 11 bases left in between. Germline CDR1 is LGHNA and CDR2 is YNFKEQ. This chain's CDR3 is CASSQDLYAANYGYTF. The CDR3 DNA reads TGTGCCAGCAGCCAAGATCTGTACGCAGCTAACTATGGCTACACCTTC.

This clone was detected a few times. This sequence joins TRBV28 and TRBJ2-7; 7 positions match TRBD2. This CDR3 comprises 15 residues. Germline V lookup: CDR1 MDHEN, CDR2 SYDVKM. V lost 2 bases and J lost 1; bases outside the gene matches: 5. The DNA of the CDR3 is TGTGCCAGCAGTTTAGCCCAGCGGGGATCCTACGAGCAGTACTTC. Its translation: CASSLAQRGSYEQYF.

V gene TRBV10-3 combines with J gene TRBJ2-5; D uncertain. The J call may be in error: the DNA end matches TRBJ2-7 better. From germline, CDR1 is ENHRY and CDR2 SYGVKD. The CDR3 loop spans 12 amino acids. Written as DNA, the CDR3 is TGTGCCATCAGCAAGAATGACTACGAGCAGTACTTC. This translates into CAISKNDYEQYF.

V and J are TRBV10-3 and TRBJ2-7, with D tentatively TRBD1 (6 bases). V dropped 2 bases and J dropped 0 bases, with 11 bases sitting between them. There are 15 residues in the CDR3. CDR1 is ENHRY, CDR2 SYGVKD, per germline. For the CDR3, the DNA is TGTGCCATCAGTGAGACAGGGTTGAGCTCCTACGAGCAGTACTTC. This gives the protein CAISETGLSSYEQYF.

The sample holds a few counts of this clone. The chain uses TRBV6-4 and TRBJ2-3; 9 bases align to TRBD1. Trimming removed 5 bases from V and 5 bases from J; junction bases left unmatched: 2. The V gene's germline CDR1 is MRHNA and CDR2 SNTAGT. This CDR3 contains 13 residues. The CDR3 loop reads CASSRDRVDTQYF. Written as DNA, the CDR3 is TGTGCCAGCAGTCGGGACAGGGTAGATACGCAGTATTTT.

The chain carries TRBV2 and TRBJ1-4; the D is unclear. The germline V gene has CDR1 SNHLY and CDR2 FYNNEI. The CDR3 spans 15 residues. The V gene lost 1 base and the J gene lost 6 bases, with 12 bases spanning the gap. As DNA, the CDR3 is TGTGCCAGCAGTGAAGGGATGCCACGGGATGAAAAACTGTTTTTT. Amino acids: CASSEGMPRDEKLFF.

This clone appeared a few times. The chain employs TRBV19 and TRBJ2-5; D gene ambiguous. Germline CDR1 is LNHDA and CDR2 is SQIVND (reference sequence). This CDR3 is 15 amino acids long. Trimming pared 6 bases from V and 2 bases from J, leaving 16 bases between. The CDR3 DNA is TGTGCCAGTAGACCTACGCGGATGGGACAAGAGACCCAGTACTTC. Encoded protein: CASRPTRMGQETQYF.

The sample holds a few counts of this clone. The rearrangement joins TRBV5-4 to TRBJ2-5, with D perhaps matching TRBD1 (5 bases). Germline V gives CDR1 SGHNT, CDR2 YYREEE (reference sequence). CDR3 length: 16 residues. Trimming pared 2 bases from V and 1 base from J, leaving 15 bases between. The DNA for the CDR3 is TGTGCCAGCAGCTTAGCCTTAGGGGTGGTCCAAGAGACCCAGTACTTC. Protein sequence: CASSLALGVVQETQYF. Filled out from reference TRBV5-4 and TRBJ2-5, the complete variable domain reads ETGVTQSPTHLIKTRGQQVTLRCSSQSGHNTVSWYQQALGQGPQFIFQYYREEENGRGNFPPRFSGLQFPNYSSELNVNALELDDSALYLCASSLALGVVQETQYFGPGTRLLVL.

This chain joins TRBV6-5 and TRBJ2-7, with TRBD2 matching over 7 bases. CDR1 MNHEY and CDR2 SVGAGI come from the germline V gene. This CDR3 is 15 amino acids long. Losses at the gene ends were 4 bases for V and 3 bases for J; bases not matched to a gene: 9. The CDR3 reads CASSSQGLTLYEQYF. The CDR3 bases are TGTGCCAGCAGTTCTCAGGGACTAACACTCTACGAGCAGTACTTC.

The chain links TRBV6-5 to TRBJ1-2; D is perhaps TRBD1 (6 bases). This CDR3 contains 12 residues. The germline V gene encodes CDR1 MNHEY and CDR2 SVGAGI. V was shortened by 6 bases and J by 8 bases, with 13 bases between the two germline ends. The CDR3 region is CASRSTGIGYTF. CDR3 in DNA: TGTGCCAGCAGGTCAACAGGGATAGGCTACACCTTC.

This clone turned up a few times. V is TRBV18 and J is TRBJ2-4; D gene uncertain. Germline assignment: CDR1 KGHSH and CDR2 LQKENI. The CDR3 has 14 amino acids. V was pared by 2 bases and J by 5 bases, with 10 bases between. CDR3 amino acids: CASSPWQTENIQYF. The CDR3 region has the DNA TGTGCCAGCTCACCATGGCAGACCGAAAACATTCAGTACTTC.

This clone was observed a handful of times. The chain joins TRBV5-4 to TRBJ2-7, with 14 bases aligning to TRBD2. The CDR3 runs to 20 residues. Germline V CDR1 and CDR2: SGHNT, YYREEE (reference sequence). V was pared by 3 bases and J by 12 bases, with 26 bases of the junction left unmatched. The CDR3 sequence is CASSSVGRSLGTSGGTGRYF. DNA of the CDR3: TGTGCCAGCAGCTCCGTGGGAAGATCCTTAGGGACTAGCGGGGGTACCGGGCGGTACTTC.

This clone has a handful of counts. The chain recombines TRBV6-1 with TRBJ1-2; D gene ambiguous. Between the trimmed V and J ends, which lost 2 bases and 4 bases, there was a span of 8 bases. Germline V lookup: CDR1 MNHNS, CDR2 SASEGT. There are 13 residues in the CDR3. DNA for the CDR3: TGTGCCAGCAGTGAATCAATCGGCTATGGCTACACCTTC. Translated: CASSESIGYGYTF.

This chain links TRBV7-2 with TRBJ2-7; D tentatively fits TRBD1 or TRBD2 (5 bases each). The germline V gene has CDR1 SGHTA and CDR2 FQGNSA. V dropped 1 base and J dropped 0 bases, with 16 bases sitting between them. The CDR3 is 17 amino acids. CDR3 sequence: CASSLEGTRIHSYEQYF. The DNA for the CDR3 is TGTGCCAGCAGCTTAGAGGGGACCCGAATCCACTCCTACGAGCAGTACTTC.

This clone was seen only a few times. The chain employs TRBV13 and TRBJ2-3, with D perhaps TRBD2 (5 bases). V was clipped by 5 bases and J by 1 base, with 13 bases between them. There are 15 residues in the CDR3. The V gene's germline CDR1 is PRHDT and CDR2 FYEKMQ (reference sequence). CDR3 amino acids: CASSPRGAGTDTQYF. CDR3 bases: TGTGCCAGCAGCCCTCGAGGAGCGGGCACAGATACGCAGTATTTT.

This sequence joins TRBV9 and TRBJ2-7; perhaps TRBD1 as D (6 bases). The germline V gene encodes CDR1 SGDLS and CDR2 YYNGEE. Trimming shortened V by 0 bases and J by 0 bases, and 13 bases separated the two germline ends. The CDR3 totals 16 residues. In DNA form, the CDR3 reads TGTGCCAGCAGCGTAGGTCCCGGGACAAGCTCCTACGAGCAGTACTTC. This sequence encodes CASSVGPGTSSYEQYF.

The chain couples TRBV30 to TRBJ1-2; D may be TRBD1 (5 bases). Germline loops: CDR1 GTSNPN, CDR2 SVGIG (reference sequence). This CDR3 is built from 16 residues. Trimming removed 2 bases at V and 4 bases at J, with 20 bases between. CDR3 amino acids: CAWSRKGLGVPYGYTF. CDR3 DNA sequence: TGTGCCTGGAGTCGTAAGGGGCTCGGGGTACCCTATGGCTACACCTTC. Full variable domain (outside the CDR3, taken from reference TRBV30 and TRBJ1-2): SQTIHQWPATLVQPVGSPLSLECTVEGTSNPNLYWYRQAAGRGLQLLFYSVGIGQISSEVPQNLSASRPQDRQFILSSKKLLLSDSGFYLCAWSRKGLGVPYGYTFGSGTRLTVV.

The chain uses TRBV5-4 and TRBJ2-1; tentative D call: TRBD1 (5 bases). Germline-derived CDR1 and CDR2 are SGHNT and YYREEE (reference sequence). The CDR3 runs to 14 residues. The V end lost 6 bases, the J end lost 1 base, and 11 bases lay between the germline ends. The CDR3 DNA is TGTGCCAGCACCAAGGGGTGGTCCTACAATGAGCAGTTCTTC. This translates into CASTKGWSYNEQFF. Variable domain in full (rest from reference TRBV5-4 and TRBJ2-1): ETGVTQSPTHLIKTRGQQVTLRCSSQSGHNTVSWYQQALGQGPQFIFQYYREEENGRGNFPPRFSGLQFPNYSSELNVNALELDDSALYLCASTKGWSYNEQFFGPGTRLTVL.

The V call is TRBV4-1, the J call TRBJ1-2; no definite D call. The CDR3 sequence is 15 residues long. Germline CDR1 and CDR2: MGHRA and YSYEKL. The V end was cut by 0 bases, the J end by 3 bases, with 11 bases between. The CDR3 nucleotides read TGCGCCAGCAGCCAAGACTCCGTAAACCACTATGGCTACACCTTC. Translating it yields CASSQDSVNHYGYTF.

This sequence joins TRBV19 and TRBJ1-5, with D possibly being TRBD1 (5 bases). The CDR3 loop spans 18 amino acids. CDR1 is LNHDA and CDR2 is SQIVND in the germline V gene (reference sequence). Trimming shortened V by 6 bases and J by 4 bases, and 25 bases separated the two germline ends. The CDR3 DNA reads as TGTGCCAGTAGAGGTGGCCGAACACAGTGGGGGACGAATCAGCCCCAGCATTTT. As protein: CASRGGRTQWGTNQPQHF.

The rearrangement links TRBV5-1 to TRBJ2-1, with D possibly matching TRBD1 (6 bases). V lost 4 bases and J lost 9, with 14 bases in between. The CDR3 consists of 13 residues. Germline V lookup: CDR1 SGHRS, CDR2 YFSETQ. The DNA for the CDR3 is TGCGCCAGCAGCCTCGGACAGTTTGGTGAGCAGTTCTTC. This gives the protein CASSLGQFGEQFF.

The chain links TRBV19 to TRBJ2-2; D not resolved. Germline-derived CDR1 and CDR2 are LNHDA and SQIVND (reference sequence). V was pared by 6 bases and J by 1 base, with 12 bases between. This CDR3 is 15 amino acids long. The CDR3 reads CASRTSTGNTGELFF. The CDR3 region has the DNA TGTGCCAGTAGGACCTCGACTGGGAACACCGGGGAGCTGTTTTTT.